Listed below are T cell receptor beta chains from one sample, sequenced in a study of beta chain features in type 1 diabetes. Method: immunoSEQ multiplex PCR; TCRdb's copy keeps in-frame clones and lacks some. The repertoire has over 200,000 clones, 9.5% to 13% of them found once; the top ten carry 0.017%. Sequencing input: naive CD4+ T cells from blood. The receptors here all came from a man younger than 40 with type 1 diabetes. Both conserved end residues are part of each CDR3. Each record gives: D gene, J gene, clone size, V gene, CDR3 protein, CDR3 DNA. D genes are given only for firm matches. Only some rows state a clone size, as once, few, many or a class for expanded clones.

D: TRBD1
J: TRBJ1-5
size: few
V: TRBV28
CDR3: CASNRGNQPQHF
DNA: TGTGCCAGCAACAGGGGGAATCAGCCCCAGCATTTT

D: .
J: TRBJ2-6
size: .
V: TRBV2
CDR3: CASRGLNSGANVLTF
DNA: TGTGCCAGCAGGGGACTCAACTCTGGGGCCAACGTCCTGACTTTC

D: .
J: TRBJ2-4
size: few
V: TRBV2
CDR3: CASRQGWPNKNIQYF
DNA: TGTGCCAGCAGGCAGGGATGGCCGAACAAAAACATTCAGTACTTC

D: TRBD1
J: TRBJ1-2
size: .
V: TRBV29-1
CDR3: CSVGLRDRGLDGYTF
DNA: TGCAGCGTGGGACTCCGGGACAGGGGGCTCGATGGCTACACCTTC

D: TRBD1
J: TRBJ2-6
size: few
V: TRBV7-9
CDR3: CASSENAGQESSGANVLTF
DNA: TGTGCCAGCAGCGAAAACGCGGGACAGGAATCCTCTGGGGCCAACGTCCTGACTTTC

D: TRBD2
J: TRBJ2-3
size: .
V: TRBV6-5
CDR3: CASTTAGGPDTQYF
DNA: TGTGCCAGCACCACCGCGGGAGGGCCAGATACGCAGTATTTT

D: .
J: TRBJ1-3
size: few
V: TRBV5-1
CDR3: CASSPGQSLLTTIYF
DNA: TGCGCCAGCAGCCCAGGACAGTCTCTCCTTACCACCATATATTTT

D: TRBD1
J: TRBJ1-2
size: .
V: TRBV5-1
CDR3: CASSLGTGTYGYTF
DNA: TGCGCCAGCAGCTTGGGGACAGGTACCTATGGCTACACCTTC

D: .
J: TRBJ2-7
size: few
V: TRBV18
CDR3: CASSQAGGFGVHEQYF
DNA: TGTGCCAGCTCACAGGCAGGGGGGTTCGGCGTGCACGAGCAGTACTTC

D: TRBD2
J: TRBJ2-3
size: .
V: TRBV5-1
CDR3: CASSLGLAGTTDTQYF
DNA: TGCGCCAGCAGCTTGGGGCTAGCGGGGACCACAGATACGCAGTATTTT

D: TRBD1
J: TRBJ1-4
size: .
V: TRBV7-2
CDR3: CASSFTGAGEKLFF
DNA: TGTGCCAGCAGCTTTACAGGGGCTGGGGAAAAACTGTTTTTT

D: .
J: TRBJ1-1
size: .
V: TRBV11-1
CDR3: CASSPRGRGNTEAFF
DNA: TGTGCCAGCAGCCCCAGGGGCAGGGGGAACACTGAAGCTTTCTTT

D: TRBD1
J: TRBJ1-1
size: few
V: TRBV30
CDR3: CAWTGTETWGTEAFF
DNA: TGTGCCTGGACGGGGACAGAAACATGGGGAACTGAAGCTTTCTTT

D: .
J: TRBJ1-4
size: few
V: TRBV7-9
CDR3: CASSYGTSRAVF
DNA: TGTGCCAGCAGCTACGGGACATCCAGGGCTGTTTTT

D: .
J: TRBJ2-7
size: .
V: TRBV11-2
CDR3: CASSLGGTRSYEQYF
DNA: TGTGCCAGCAGCTTAGGAGGTACGCGGTCCTACGAGCAGTACTTC